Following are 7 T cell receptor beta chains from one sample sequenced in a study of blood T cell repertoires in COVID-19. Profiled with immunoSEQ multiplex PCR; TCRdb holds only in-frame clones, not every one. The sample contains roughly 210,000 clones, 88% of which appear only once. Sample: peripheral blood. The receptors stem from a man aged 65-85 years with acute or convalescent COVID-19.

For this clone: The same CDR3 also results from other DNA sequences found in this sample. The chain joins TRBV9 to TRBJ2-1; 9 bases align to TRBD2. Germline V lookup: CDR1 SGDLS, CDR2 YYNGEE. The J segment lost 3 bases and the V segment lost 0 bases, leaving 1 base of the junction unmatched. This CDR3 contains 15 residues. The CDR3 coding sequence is TGTGCCAGCAGCGTAGGACTAGCGGACTACAATGAGCAGTTCTTC. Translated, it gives CASSVGLADYNEQFF.

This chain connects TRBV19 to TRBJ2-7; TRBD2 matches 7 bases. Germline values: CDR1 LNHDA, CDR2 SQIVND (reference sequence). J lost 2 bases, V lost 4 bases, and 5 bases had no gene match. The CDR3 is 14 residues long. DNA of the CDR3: TGTGCCAGTAGTAGATTTGCGGGAGCCTACGAGCAGTACTTC. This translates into CASSRFAGAYEQYF.

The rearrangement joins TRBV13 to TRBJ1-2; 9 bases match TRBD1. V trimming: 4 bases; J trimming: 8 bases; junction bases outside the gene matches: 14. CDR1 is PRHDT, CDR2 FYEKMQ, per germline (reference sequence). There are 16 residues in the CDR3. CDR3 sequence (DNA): TGTGCCAGCAGCTACGGACAGGGGACTAAGGTGGGAGGCTACACCTTC. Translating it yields CASSYGQGTKVGGYTF.

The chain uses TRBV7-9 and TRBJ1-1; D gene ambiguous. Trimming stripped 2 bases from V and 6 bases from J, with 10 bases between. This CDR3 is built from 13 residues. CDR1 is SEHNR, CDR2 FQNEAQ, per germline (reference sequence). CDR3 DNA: TGTGCCAGCAGCTTAACATCTGAGGCTGAAGCTTTCTTT. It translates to CASSLTSEAEAFF.

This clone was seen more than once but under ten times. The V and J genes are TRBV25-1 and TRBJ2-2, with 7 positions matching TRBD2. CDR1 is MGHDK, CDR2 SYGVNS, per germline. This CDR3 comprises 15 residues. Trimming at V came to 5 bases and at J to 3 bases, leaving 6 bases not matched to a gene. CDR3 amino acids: CASSSWGGDTGELFF. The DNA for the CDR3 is TGTGCCAGCAGTTCCTGGGGAGGGGACACCGGGGAGCTGTTTTTT.

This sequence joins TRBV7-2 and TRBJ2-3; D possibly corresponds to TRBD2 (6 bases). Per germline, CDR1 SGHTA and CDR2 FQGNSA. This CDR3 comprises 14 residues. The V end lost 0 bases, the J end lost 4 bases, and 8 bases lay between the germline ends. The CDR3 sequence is CASSLAERADTQYF. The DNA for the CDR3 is TGTGCCAGCAGCTTAGCAGAGCGGGCAGATACGCAGTATTTT.

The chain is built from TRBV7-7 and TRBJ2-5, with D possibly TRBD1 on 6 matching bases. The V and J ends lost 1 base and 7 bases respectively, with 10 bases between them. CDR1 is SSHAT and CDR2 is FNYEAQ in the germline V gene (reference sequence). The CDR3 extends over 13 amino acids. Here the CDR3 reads CASSLVLGGTQYF. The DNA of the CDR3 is TGTGCCAGCAGCTTAGTTCTAGGGGGGACCCAGTACTTC.